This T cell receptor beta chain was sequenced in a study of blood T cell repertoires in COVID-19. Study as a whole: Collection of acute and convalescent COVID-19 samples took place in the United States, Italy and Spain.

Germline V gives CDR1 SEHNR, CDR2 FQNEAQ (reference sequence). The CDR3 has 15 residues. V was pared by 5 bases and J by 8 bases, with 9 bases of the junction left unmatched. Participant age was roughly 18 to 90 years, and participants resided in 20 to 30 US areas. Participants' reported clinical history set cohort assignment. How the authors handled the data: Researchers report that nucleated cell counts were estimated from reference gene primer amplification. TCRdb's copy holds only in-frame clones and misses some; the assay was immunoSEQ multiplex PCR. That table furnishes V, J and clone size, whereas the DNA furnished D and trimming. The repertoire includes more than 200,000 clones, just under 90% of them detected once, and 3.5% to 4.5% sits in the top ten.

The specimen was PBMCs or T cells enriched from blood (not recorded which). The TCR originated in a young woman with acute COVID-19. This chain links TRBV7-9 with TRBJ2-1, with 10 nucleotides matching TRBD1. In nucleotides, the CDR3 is TGTGCCAGCAGCGAGCCGGGACAGGGGTTGGATGAGCAGTTCTTC. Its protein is CASSEPGQGLDEQFF.